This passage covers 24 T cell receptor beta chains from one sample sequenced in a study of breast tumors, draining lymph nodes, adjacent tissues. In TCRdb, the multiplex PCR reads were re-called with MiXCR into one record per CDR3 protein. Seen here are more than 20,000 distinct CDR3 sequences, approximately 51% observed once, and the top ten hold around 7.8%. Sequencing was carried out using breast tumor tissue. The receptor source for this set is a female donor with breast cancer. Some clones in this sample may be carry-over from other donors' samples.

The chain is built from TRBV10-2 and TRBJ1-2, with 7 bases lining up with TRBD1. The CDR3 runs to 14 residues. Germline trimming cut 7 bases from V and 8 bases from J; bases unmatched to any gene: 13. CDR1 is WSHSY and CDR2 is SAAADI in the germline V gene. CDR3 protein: CASKTLDRAGGYTF. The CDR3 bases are TGCGCCAGCAAAACTCTAGACAGGGCAGGAGGCTACACCTTC.

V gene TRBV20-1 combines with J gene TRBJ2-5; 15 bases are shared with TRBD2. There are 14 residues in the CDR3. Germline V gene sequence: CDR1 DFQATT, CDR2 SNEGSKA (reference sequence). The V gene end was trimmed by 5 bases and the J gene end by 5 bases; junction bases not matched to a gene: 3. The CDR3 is CSAGTSGRSETQYF. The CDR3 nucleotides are TGCAGTGCTGGGACTAGCGGGAGGTCGGAGACCCAGTACTTC.

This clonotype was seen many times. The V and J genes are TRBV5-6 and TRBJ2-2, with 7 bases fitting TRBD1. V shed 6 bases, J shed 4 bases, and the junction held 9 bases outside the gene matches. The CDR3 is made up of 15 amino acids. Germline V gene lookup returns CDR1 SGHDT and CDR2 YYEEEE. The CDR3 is CASTSLSGGTGELFF. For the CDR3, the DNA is TGTGCCAGCACCTCACTCTCAGGGGGCACCGGGGAGCTGTTTTTT.

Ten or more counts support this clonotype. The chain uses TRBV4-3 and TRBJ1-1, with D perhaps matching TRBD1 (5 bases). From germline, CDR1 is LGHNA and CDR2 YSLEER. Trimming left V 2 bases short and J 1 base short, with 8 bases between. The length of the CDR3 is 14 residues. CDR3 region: CASSQLGGNTEAFF. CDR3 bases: TGCGCCAGCAGCCAATTGGGGGGGAACACTGAAGCTTTCTTT.

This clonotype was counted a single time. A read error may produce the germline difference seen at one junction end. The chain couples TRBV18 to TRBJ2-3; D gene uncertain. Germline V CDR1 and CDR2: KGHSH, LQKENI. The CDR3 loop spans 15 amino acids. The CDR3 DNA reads TGTGCCGGCTCACCTGTAGATTCTCCCACAGATACGCAGTATTTT. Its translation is CAGSPVDSPTDTQYF.

CDR3 protein: CASSPGTSGRVEQYF. CDR3 coding DNA: TGTGCCAGCAGTCCCGGGACTAGCGGGAGGGTTGAGCAGTACTTC. The rearrangement uses TRBV5-6 and TRBJ2-7, with 16 positions matching TRBD2. The V gene's germline CDR1 is SGHDT and CDR2 YYEEEE. This CDR3 contains 15 residues. V shed 5 bases, J shed 7 bases, and the junction held 6 bases outside the gene matches.

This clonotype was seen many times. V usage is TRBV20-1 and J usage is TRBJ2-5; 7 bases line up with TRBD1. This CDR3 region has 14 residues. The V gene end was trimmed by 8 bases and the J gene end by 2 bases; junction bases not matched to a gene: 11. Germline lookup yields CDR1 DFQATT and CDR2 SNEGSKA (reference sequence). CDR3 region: CSLTSWDRQETQYF. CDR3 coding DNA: TGCAGTCTTACCTCGTGGGACAGACAAGAGACCCAGTACTTC.

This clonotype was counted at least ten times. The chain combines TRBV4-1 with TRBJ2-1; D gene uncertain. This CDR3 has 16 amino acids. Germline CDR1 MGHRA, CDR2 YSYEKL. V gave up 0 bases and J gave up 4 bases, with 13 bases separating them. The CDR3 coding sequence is TGCGCCAGCAGCCAAGATGCGGCATCCCGTTACAATGAGCAGTTCTTC. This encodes CASSQDAASRYNEQFF.

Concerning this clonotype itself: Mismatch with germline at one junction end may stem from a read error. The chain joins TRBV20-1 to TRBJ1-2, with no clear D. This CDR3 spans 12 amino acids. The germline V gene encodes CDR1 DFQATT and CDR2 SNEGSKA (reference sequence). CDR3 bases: TGCAGTGCTCTCCGGGCGAGATTTGGCTCCACCTTC. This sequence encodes CSALRARFGSTF.

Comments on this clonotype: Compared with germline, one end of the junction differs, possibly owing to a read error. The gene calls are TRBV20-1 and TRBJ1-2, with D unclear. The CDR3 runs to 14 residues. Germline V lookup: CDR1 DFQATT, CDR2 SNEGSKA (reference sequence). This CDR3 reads CSAREEGLKYGYTF. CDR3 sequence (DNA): TGCAGTGCTCGAGAGGAAGGGTTGAAGTATGGCTACACCTTC.

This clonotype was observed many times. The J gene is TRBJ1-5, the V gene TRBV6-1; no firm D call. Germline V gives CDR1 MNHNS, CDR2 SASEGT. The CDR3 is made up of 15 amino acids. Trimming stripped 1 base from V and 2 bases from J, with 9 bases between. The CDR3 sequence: CASSEVGFRNQPQHF. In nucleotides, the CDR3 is TGTGCCAGCAGTGAAGTAGGGTTTCGCAATCAGCCCCAGCATTTT.

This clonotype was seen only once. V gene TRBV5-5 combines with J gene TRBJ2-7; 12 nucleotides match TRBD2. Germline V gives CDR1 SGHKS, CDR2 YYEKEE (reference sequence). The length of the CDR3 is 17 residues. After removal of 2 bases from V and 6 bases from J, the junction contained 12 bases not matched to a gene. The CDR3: CASSLASSGTSGLEQYF. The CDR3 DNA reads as TGTGCCAGCAGCTTAGCGAGTTCCGGGACTAGCGGGCTCGAGCAGTACTTC.

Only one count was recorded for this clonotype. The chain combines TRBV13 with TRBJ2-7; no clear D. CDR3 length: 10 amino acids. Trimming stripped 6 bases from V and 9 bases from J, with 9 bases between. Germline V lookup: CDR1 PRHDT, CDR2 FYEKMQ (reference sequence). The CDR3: CASSRWGQYF. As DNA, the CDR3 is TGTGCCAGCAGTAGGTGGGGGCAGTACTTC.

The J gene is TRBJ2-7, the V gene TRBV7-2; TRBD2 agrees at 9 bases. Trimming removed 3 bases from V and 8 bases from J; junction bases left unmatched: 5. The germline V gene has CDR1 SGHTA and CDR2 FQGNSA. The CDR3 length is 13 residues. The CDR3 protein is CASSLFLAGQQYF. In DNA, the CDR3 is TGTGCCAGCAGCTTGTTCCTAGCGGGACAGCAGTACTTC.

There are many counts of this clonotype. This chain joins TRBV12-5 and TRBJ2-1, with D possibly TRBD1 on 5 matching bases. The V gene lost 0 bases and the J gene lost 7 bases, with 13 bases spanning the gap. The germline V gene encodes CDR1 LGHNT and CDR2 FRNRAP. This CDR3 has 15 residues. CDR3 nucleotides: TGTGCTAGTGGTTTGGTACTATCCCAGGGAAATGAGCAGTTCTTC. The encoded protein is CASGLVLSQGNEQFF. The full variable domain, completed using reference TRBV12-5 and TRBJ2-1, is DARVTQTPRHKVTEMGQEVTMRCQPILGHNTVFWYRQTMMQGLELLAYFRNRAPLDDSGMPKDRFSAEMPDATLATLKIQPSEPRDSAVYFCASGLVLSQGNEQFFGPGTRLTVL.

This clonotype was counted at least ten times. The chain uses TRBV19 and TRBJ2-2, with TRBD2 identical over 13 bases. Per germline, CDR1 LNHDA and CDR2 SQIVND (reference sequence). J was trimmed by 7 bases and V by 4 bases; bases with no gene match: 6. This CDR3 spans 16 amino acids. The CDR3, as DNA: TGTGCCAGTAGTACCCACACTAGCGGGAGGGGCGGGGAGCTGTTTTTT. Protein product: CASSTHTSGRGGELFF.

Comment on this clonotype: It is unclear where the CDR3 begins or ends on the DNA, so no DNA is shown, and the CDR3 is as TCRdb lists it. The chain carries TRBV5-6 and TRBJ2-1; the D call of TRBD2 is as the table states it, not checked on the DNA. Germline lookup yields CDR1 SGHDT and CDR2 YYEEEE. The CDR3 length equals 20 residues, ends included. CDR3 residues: CASSFYICTGTSGSYNEQFF.

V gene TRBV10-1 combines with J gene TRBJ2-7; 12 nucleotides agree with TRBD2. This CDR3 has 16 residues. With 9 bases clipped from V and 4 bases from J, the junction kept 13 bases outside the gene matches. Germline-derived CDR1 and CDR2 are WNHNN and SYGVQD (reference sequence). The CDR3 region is CARGGVTSGRFYEQYF. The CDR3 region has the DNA TGCGCCAGAGGGGGGGTGACTAGCGGGAGATTTTACGAGCAGTACTTC.

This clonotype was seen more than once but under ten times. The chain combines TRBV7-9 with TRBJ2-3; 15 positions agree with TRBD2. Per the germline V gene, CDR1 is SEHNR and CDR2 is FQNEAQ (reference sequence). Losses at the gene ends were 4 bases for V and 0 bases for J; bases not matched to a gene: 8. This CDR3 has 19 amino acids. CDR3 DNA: TGTGCCAGCAGCTACGGGACTAGCGGGAGGATTGCGAGCACAGATACGCAGTATTTT. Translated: CASSYGTSGRIASTDTQYF.

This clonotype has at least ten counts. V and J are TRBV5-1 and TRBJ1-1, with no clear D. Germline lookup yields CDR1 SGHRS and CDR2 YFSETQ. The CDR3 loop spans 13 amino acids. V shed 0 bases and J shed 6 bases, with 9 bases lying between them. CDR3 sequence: CASSLGSPAEAFF. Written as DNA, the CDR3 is TGCGCCAGCAGCTTGGGTTCCCCCGCTGAAGCTTTCTTT.

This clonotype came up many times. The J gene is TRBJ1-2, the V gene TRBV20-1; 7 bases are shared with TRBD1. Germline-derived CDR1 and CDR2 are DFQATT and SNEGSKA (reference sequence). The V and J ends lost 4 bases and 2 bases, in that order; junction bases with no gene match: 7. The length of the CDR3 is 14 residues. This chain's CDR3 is CSAIREGQNYGYTF. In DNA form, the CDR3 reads TGCAGTGCTATCAGGGAGGGACAGAACTATGGCTACACCTTC.

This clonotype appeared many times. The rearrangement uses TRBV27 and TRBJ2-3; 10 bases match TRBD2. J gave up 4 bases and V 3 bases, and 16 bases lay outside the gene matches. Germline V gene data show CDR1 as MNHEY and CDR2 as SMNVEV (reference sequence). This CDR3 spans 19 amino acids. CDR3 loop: CASSFPPLAGEIRADTQYF. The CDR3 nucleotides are TGTGCCAGCAGTTTTCCTCCCCTAGCGGGAGAGATCCGCGCAGATACGCAGTATTTT.

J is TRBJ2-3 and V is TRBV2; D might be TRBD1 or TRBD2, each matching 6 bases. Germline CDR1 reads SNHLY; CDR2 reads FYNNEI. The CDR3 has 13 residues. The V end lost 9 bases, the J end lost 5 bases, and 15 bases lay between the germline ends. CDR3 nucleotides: TGTGCCAGAAACAGGGAAGCGGGAGATACGCAGTATTTT. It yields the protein CARNREAGDTQYF.

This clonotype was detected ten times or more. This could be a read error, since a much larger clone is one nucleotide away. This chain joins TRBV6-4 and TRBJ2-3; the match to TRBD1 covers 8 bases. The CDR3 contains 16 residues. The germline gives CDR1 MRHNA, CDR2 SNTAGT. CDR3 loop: CASSHSPGGSTDTQYF. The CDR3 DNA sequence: TGTGCCAGCAGTCACTCTCCAGGGGGCTCAACAGATACGCAGTATTTT.